Listed below are T cell receptor beta chains from one sample, sequenced in a study of early T cells in non-severe SARS-CoV-2 infection. TCRdb re-called the 5' RACE reads with MiXCR, one entry per CDR3 protein. This table has about 60,000 distinct CDR3 sequences, 12% appearing once. Input material: whole blood. The receptors derive from an adult who was a healthcare worker with PCR-confirmed SARS-CoV-2 infection or an uninfected control (not recorded which). CDR3s leave out the opening cysteine and the closing phenylalanine or tryptophan.

TRBV14	TRBJ1-1	ASSPSGRGSYTEAF
TRBV29-1	TRBJ1-5	SVIQGSGTQH
TRBV20-1	TRBJ1-1	SAPGAVGGTEAF
TRBV21-1	TRBJ2-7	ASSNYNKYSYEQY
TRBV29-1	TRBJ2-7	SAGAGSSYEQY
TRBV29-1	TRBJ1-3	SVIDTGNTIY
TRBV5-4	TRBJ2-1	ASITYNEQF
TRBV29-1	TRBJ2-7	SALYYEQY
TRBV11-2	TRBJ2-1	ASSRTSGALGEQF
TRBV21-1	TRBJ2-3	ASPPNRTGGETSTDTQY
TRBV12-3/TRBV12-4	TRBJ2-5	ASRRQSQETQY
TRBV7-8	TRBJ2-7	ASSRRDQIYEQY
TRBV10-1	TRBJ2-2	ASTANPSTPANTGELF
TRBV6-5	TRBJ2-3	ASSPSGAAGGDTQY
TRBV9	TRBJ1-2	ASSAGASGTYGYT
TRBV10-3	TRBJ1-1	AISASQASYTEAF
TRBV7-2	TRBJ2-3	ASSSKREARTDTQY